This TCR beta chain comes out of a study of early T cells in non-severe SARS-CoV-2 infection. Study background: The chains were unpaired, and the sequenced material was bulk RNA from unsorted whole blood.

From the 5' RACE reads, TCRdb called clonotypes with MiXCR, one entry per CDR3 protein. The data show under 60,000 distinct CDR3 sequences, roughly 9% seen once. This CDR3 is 13 amino acids long. CDR1 MGHRA and CDR2 YSYEKL come from the germline V gene. The V gene lost 3 bases and the J gene lost 1 base, with 5 bases spanning the gap. The receptor was derived from an adult who was a healthcare worker with PCR-confirmed SARS-CoV-2 infection or an uninfected control (not recorded which). Sequencing was performed on whole blood. The rearrangement links TRBV4-1 to TRBJ2-3, with no clear D. The CDR3 bases are TGCGCCAGCAGCCATGAGGGCACAGATACGCAGTATTTT. Translation: CASSHEGTDTQYF.